A selection of T cell receptor beta chains follows, all from one sample in a study of T-cell memory formation after mild COVID-19. TCRdb reprocessed the 5' RACE reads with MiXCR, giving one entry per CDR3 protein. The sample records around 140,000 distinct CDR3 sequences, roughly 24% being singletons. The specimen sequenced was PBMCs or a T cell subset sorted from them (not recorded which). The receptor source for this set is an adult woman who had mild COVID-19 (a few samples of this study predate the infection). Cell type and time point are not known. Both conserved end residues are part of each CDR3. D genes are given only for firm matches. Clone size is shown for a subset of rows, as once, few, many or a class of expanded clone.

once | TRBD2 | TRBJ2-1 | 16 | TRBV9 | TGTGCCAGCAGCGCGAGACTAGCGGGGGGTAGCAATGAGCAGTTCTTC | CASSARLAGGSNEQFF
few | . | TRBJ2-3 | 15 | TRBV4-2 | TGTGCCAGCAGCCATGCAGGGGCGAGCACAGATACGCAGTATTTT | CASSHAGASTDTQYF
few | . | TRBJ1-2 | 14 | TRBV7-9 | TGTGCCAGCAGCTCCTCGAGGGCTAACTATGGCTACACCTTC | CASSSSRANYGYTF
. | . | TRBJ2-2 | 13 | TRBV4-3 | TGCGCCAGCAGTGGAGGGTTAACCGGGGAGCTGTTTTTT | CASSGGLTGELFF
few | TRBD2 | TRBJ2-7 | 15 | TRBV11-2 | TGTGCCAGCAGCTGGACTAGCGGGGGGACCTACGAGCAGTACTTC | CASSWTSGGTYEQYF
. | TRBD1 | TRBJ2-7 | 14 | TRBV13 | TGTGCCAGCAGCCCGGGGACAGGGGGCAGCGAGCAGTACTTC | CASSPGTGGSEQYF
few | . | TRBJ2-1 | 13 | TRBV24-1 | TGTGCCACCAGTGGGACCTCCGGGAATGAGCAGTTCTTC | CATSGTSGNEQFF
many | TRBD2 | TRBJ2-1 | 14 | TRBV10-3 | TGTGCCATCAACCCAGCGGGAGTTGTCAATGAGCAGTTCTTC | CAINPAGVVNEQFF
. | . | TRBJ2-7 | 12 | TRBV3-1 | TGTGCCAGCAGCCAAGACGTAGGCGAGCAGTACTTC | CASSQDVGEQYF
many | . | TRBJ1-5 | 15 | TRBV20-1 | TGCAGTGCTAGAGACTTCGCAGCGTTCGGCCAGCCCCAGCATTTT | CSARDFAAFGQPQHF
. | . | TRBJ2-5 | 13 | TRBV27 | TGTGCCAGCAGTTTAGTTGGGTCTAAGACCCAGTACTTC | CASSLVGSKTQYF
. | . | TRBJ2-7 | 13 | TRBV20-1 | TGCAGTGCTAGAGATGCGGGTTTCTACGAGCAGTACTTC | CSARDAGFYEQYF
. | . | TRBJ2-7 | 17 | TRBV7-6 | TGTGCCAGCAGCTTAGAGGGGGGCGGTCAGGCTGAGTACGAGCAGTACTTC | CASSLEGGGQAEYEQYF
few | . | TRBJ1-2 | 13 | TRBV9 | TGTGCCAGCAGCGACGGTAACCACTATGGCTACACCTTC | CASSDGNHYGYTF
few | TRBD1 | TRBJ1-2 | 15 | TRBV7-6 | TGTGCCAGCAGCTTAGGGGACAGGGGAGCCTATGGCTACACCTTC | CASSLGDRGAYGYTF
few | TRBD2 | TRBJ2-7 | 14 | TRBV7-8 | TGTGCCAGCAGCTTAAGCGGGGGGTACTACGAGCAGTACTTC | CASSLSGGYYEQYF
. | . | TRBJ2-7 | 15 | TRBV4-2 | TGTGCCAGCAGCCAAGGCTCTGGGGGGGCCCTTGAGCAGTACTTC | CASSQGSGGALEQYF
. | TRBD2 | TRBJ2-1 | 24 | TRBV7-6 | TGTGCCAGCAGCTTAGTGTCACCACTCGCGGGACTAGCGGGAGGTCGGGGCTCCTACAATGAGCAGTTCTTC | CASSLVSPLAGLAGGRGSYNEQFF
few | . | TRBJ1-2 | 15 | TRBV4-1 | TGCGCCAGCAGCCAAGTACTGGGACCTAACTATGGCTACACCTTC | CASSQVLGPNYGYTF
many | TRBD2 | TRBJ2-7 | 15 | TRBV6-5 | TGTGCCAGCAGTTACGGGACTAGCGGAACCTACGAGCAGTACTTC | CASSYGTSGTYEQYF
few | . | TRBJ2-7 | 15 | TRBV4-1 | TGCGCCAGCAGCCAAGATGGCCAGGGGTTGGGCGAGCAGTACTTC | CASSQDGQGLGEQYF
. | . | TRBJ2-6 | 14 | TRBV7-9 | TGTGCCAGCAGCCCTCCTGCCGGGGCCAACGTCCTGACTTTC | CASSPPAGANVLTF
. | . | TRBJ1-2 | 12 | TRBV7-9 | TGTGCCAGCAGCTGGGGGGACTATGGCTACACCTTC | CASSWGDYGYTF
. | . | TRBJ2-7 | 16 | TRBV5-6 | TGTGCCAGCAGCTTTAAGTTGGGGGCGCAGGCCTACGAGCAGTACTTC | CASSFKLGAQAYEQYF
few | . | TRBJ2-4 | 16 | TRBV2 | TGTGCCAGCAGTGCGCTCCTAGAGGGAGCGGAAAACATTCAGTACTTC | CASSALLEGAENIQYF
. | . | TRBJ1-5 | 16 | TRBV4-1 | TGCGCCAGCAGCCAAGTCATCCCAGGGATTAATCAGCCCCAGCATTTT | CASSQVIPGINQPQHF
. | TRBD2 | TRBJ2-1 | 15 | TRBV7-9 | TGTGCCAGCAGCTTATCGGGAGGGGGTTCCAATGAGCAGTTCTTC | CASSLSGGGSNEQFF
few | . | TRBJ2-1 | 13 | TRBV7-9 | TGTGCCAGCAGCTTATCAACAGTCCATGAGCAGTTCTTC | CASSLSTVHEQFF
. | TRBD2 | TRBJ2-1 | 16 | TRBV3-1 | TGTGCCAGCAGCCAAGATAGACTAGCGGTATACAATGAGCAGTTCTTC | CASSQDRLAVYNEQFF
few | . | TRBJ2-3 | 14 | TRBV6-2/TRBV6-3 | TGTGCCAGCAGCCTCCTGTTGGGTGCAGATACGCAGTATTTT | CASSLLLGADTQYF
. | TRBD1 | TRBJ2-2 | 16 | TRBV2 | TGTGCCAGCAGTGAAGGAGCAGGGGGTAACGCCGGGGAGCTGTTTTTT | CASSEGAGGNAGELFF
many | . | TRBJ1-5 | 13 | TRBV6-6 | TGTGCCAGCAGCACAGAGGTCAATCAGCCCCAGCATTTT | CASSTEVNQPQHF
few | . | TRBJ1-1 | 13 | TRBV7-9 | TGTGCCAGCAGCTTCAGGGAGGACACTGAAGCTTTCTTT | CASSFREDTEAFF
few | . | TRBJ1-4 | 13 | TRBV19 | TGTGCCAGTAGTACGGCGATCAATGAAAAACTGTTTTTT | CASSTAINEKLFF
. | TRBD1 | TRBJ2-2 | 16 | TRBV7-9 | TGTGCCAGCAGCTCCTCCGGGACAGGGGGAGGCGGGGAGCTGTTTTTT | CASSSSGTGGGGELFF
few | TRBD1 | TRBJ2-1 | 12 | TRBV5-1 | TGCGCCAGCAGCTTGGCAGGGGGAGAGCAGTTCTTC | CASSLAGGEQFF
. | . | TRBJ1-1 | 14 | TRBV7-9 | TGTGCCAGCAGCTTAAGCTTAGCGGGAACTGAAGCTTTCTTT | CASSLSLAGTEAFF
once | . | TRBJ2-7 | 13 | TRBV6-1 | TGTGCCGGTGGCAGGGGGAGGTCCTACGAGCAGTACTTC | CAGGRGRSYEQYF
. | . | TRBJ1-1 | 15 | TRBV4-1 | TGCGCCAGCAGCCAAGTCCCCGCTGAGGGCACTGAAGCTTTCTTT | CASSQVPAEGTEAFF
few | . | TRBJ2-5 | 15 | TRBV6-1 | TGTGCCAGCAGTTCTGACGGTGGGGGTAGCGAGACCCAGTACTTC | CASSSDGGGSETQYF
. | . | TRBJ1-2 | 16 | TRBV5-1 | TGCGCCAGCAGCTCCCGTTTCGACAGCCCGCTGGATGGCTACACCTTC | CASSSRFDSPLDGYTF
. | . | TRBJ1-1 | 15 | TRBV5-1 | TGCGCCAGCAGCTTGTTGGGCCAGCCGAACACTGAAGCTTTCTTT | CASSLLGQPNTEAFF
few | . | TRBJ2-2 | 16 | TRBV7-6 | TGTGCCAGCAGCCCCCCTCTTCCTCCGAACACCGGGGAGCTGTTTTTT | CASSPPLPPNTGELFF
few | . | TRBJ2-1 | 15 | TRBV5-6 | TGTGCCAGCAGCTTGGGTGTGAACTCACACAATGAGCAGTTCTTC | CASSLGVNSHNEQFF
. | . | TRBJ1-3 | 15 | TRBV20-1 | TGCAGTGCTAGAGGTCGGAGTAGCTCTGGAAACACCATATATTTT | CSARGRSSSGNTIYF
. | TRBD1 | TRBJ2-2 | 14 | TRBV2 | TGTGCCAGCGGCAGAGGGGGCGGCACCGGGGAGCTGTTTTTT | CASGRGGGTGELFF
. | . | TRBJ2-2 | 15 | TRBV9 | TGTGCCAGCAGTGGCGGCCCGGCGAACACCGGGGAGCTGTTTTTT | CASSGGPANTGELFF
few | TRBD1 | TRBJ1-1 | 15 | TRBV7-9 | TGTGCCAGCAGCTTAGCGGGACAGGGAAATACTGAAGCTTTCTTT | CASSLAGQGNTEAFF
few | . | TRBJ1-2 | 15 | TRBV27 | TGTGCCAGCAGCTTAAATCCGACAGGACCATATGGCTACACCTTC | CASSLNPTGPYGYTF
. | . | TRBJ1-1 | 17 | TRBV6-5 | TGTGCCAGCAGTTACTCGTTACCCGGGTTCCTCAACACTGAAGCTTTCTTT | CASSYSLPGFLNTEAFF
. | . | TRBJ1-1 | 21 | TRBV4-1 | TGCGCCAGCAGCCAAGTACCCTCTCTTCTAAGTCCAGTCTCTCTGAACACTGAAGCTTTCTTT | CASSQVPSLLSPVSLNTEAFF
. | . | TRBJ2-7 | 15 | TRBV4-3 | TGCGCCAGCAGCCATTTTCAGGGGGGATCCTACGAGCAGTACTTC | CASSHFQGGSYEQYF
many | TRBD2 | TRBJ2-3 | 17 | TRBV12-3/TRBV12-4 | TGTGCCAGCACCCTCCTGGTGGGACTAGCGGGCACAGATACGCAGTATTTT | CASTLLVGLAGTDTQYF
few | . | TRBJ1-4 | 16 | TRBV5-1 | TGCGCCAGCAGCTTGGGAGCGGCTGCAACTAATGAAAAACTGTTTTTT | CASSLGAAATNEKLFF